The 16 T cell receptor beta chains listed next were all sequenced from one sample in a study of T-cell reconstitution after alpha-beta-depleted transplantation in children (TCRdb year 2016). The sample's treatment or condition label, decoded: allogeneic hematopoietic cell transplantation with graft depleted of TCRalphabeta T cells and CD19 B cells. Library prep was done by PCR. Sequencing relied on an Illumina HiSeq 2500. To normalize quantification of the TCRbeta repertoire, the TCR libraries were built with molecular barcoding that relied on unique molecular identifiers. Using fastp at Q25 and MiXCR, TCRdb reprocessed the public reads and kept productive beta chains. Each record represents a unique CDR3 protein, reported with the most common genes and DNA among its rows. The sample profile shows approximately 430,000 distinct CDR3 sequences; roughly 17% of them were found once. Jointly, the top ten make up just under 30% of the sample.

The material was PBMCs, mostly from graft donor cells, obtained 360 days after TCRalphabeta/CD19-depleted stem cell transplant. The receptors shown here come from a boy in the first two years of life who had a stem cell transplant for Wiskott-Aldrich syndrome, so the T cells may come from the graft donor.

This chain connects TRBV6-2 or TRBV6-3 to TRBJ2-5, with a tentative D call TRBD1 (6 bases). V lost 2 bases and J 5 bases, leaving 15 bases between the germline ends. This CDR3 has 15 residues. In germline, CDR1 is MNHEY, CDR2 SVGEGT. The DNA for the CDR3 is TGTGCCAGCAGTTACCCTCCCAGGGGTGTGGAGACCCAGTACTTC. As protein: CASSYPPRGVETQYF.

The genes are TRBV5-4 and TRBJ2-7, with no clear D. This CDR3 has 16 amino acids. The ends were cut back, 4 bases at V and 3 bases at J, with 20 bases in the middle. The germline V gene encodes CDR1 SGHNT and CDR2 YYREEE (reference sequence). CDR3 region: CASSPLGTRNYYEQYF. DNA of the CDR3: TGTGCCAGCAGCCCCCTAGGAACCAGAAACTACTACGAGCAGTACTTC.

V and J are TRBV12-3 or TRBV12-4 and TRBJ2-1; TRBD2 matches at 11 bases. The CDR3 is 15 amino acids. The V gene end was trimmed by 2 bases and the J gene end by 8 bases; junction bases not matched to a gene: 5. The CDR3 region is CASSLSLAGGHEQFF. For the CDR3, the DNA is TGTGCCAGCAGTTTAAGCCTAGCGGGGGGTCATGAGCAGTTCTTC.

This clonotype has a handful of counts. The V and J genes are TRBV7-6 and TRBJ2-7, with 10 bases identical to TRBD1. Germline-derived CDR1 and CDR2 are SGHVS and FNYEAQ. The CDR3 runs 16 residues. V was clipped by 0 bases and J by 2 bases; unmatched bases: 4. CDR3 bases: TGTGCCAGCAGCTTAGCCTGGGGACAGGGGACCTACGAGCAGTACTTC. Translation gives CASSLAWGQGTYEQYF.

V is TRBV6-2 or TRBV6-3 and J is TRBJ1-1, with 7 positions matching TRBD1. V dropped 0 bases and J dropped 1; count of bases not matched to a gene: 5. The CDR3 is 16 residues long. Germline CDR1 is MNHEY and CDR2 is SVGEGT. CDR3 coding DNA: TGTGCCAGCAGTTACTCGAACAGGGGACCGAACACTGAAGCTTTCTTT. It translates to CASSYSNRGPNTEAFF.

This clonotype has a handful of counts. The V call is TRBV3-1, the J call TRBJ2-2; D not resolved. Trimming removed 2 bases at V and 11 bases at J, with 9 bases between. The CDR3 contains 12 residues. CDR1 is LGHDT and CDR2 is YNNKEL in the germline V gene (reference sequence). The CDR3, as DNA: TGTGCCAGCAGCCAACTAGGTGGAGAGCTGTTTTTT. Translating it yields CASSQLGGELFF.

The chain combines TRBV10-3 with TRBJ2-7; a possible D gene is TRBD1 (6 bases). Between the trimmed V and J ends, which lost 4 bases and 6 bases, there was a span of 25 bases. This CDR3 has 17 residues. Looked up from germline, CDR1 is ENHRY and CDR2 is SYGVKD. CDR3 protein: CAISVSDGGGPLGEQYF. As DNA, the CDR3 is TGTGCCATCAGTGTTTCCGACGGTGGGGGCCCCTTGGGCGAGCAGTACTTC.

At least ten counts were recorded for this clonotype. V and J are TRBV5-1 and TRBJ2-5; the D is unclear. The length of the CDR3 is 14 residues. Germline CDR1 and CDR2: SGHRS and YFSETQ. Deletions cut 0 bases from V and 1 base from J, with 7 bases between. CDR3 loop: CASSLAPTQETQYF. The DNA of the CDR3 is TGCGCCAGCAGCTTGGCCCCAACCCAAGAGACCCAGTACTTC.

V and J are TRBV7-2 and TRBJ2-4; D remains ambiguous. V was cut by 5 bases and J by 0 bases, with 11 bases left in between. The CDR3 consists of 15 residues. Germline V gene data show CDR1 as SGHTA and CDR2 as FQGNSA. CDR3 sequence reads: CASSLSALAKNIQYF. As DNA, the CDR3 is TGTGCCAGCAGCCTATCCGCCCTAGCCAAAAACATTCAGTACTTC.

This chain connects TRBV4-1 to TRBJ2-2; D is uncertain. CDR1 and CDR2 from the germline V gene are MGHRA and YSYEKL. Deletions cut 1 base from V and 7 bases from J, with 13 bases between. The CDR3 consists of 15 residues. The CDR3 DNA is TGCGCCAGCAGCCAAGCCCGGGCAGTCGTCGGGGAGCTGTTTTTT. Translating it yields CASSQARAVVGELFF.

About this clonotype: One end of the junction is discordant with germline, which a read error may explain. This chain connects TRBV29-1 to TRBJ2-1; D gene uncertain. Germline V lookup: CDR1 SQVTM, CDR2 ANQGSEA. The CDR3 is 10 amino acids. Here the CDR3 DNA reads TGCAGCTTTGAAGTGGTTGAGCAGTTCTTC. This gives the protein CSFEVVEQFF.

In this sample, this clonotype turned up a few times. This chain links TRBV4-1 with TRBJ2-2; TRBD2 matches at 9 bases. The CDR3 is made up of 18 amino acids. Germline V gene sequence: CDR1 MGHRA, CDR2 YSYEKL. V shed 1 base, J shed 4 bases, and the junction held 10 bases outside the gene matches. In DNA, the CDR3 is TGCGCCAGCAGCCAAGTGCGCGCGGGGGGGCCGAGCACCGGGGAGCTGTTTTTT. Protein sequence: CASSQVRAGGPSTGELFF.

This clonotype occurred a few times. The chain is built from TRBV3-1 and TRBJ2-7; weak D call: TRBD2 (6 bases). Germline CDR1 reads LGHDT; CDR2 reads YNNKEL (reference sequence). V lost 4 bases and J 0 bases, leaving 13 bases between the germline ends. The CDR3 is made up of 15 amino acids. DNA for the CDR3: TGTGCCAGCAGCCTAGCGGTGAGGAGCTCCTACGAGCAGTACTTC. Translating it yields CASSLAVRSSYEQYF.

Only a few counts were recorded for this clonotype. The genes are TRBV2 and TRBJ2-7; D unresolved. The V gene's germline CDR1 is SNHLY and CDR2 FYNNEI. The CDR3 extends over 12 amino acids. Trimming took off 3 bases at V and 2 bases at J, with 5 bases between the two ends. The CDR3 sequence is CASSDTPYEQYF. In DNA form, the CDR3 reads TGTGCCAGCAGTGATACCCCCTACGAGCAGTACTTC.

The rearrangement joins TRBV2 to TRBJ1-2; TRBD1 aligns across 8 bases. With V trimmed by 6 bases and J by 8 bases, 8 bases remained unmatched. In germline, CDR1 is SNHLY, CDR2 FYNNEI. CDR3 size: 13 residues. CDR3 residues: CASRAGQGRGYTF. CDR3 coding DNA: TGTGCCAGCAGGGCTGGACAGGGCCGGGGCTACACCTTC.

This clonotype was seen only a few times. The rearrangement joins TRBV27 to TRBJ2-7, with 9 positions matching TRBD2. Germline V CDR1 and CDR2: MNHEY, SMNVEV (reference sequence). This CDR3 is built from 15 residues. With V trimmed by 3 bases and J by 2 bases, 5 bases remained unmatched. The CDR3 loop reads CASSFQRGVAYEQYF. CDR3 nucleotide sequence: TGTGCCAGCAGTTTTCAGCGGGGGGTAGCCTACGAGCAGTACTTC.